This TCR beta chain stems from a study of blood T cell repertoires in COVID-19. Study summary: Spain, Italy and the United States supplied samples that represented acute and convalescent COVID-19.

J was trimmed by 4 bases and V by 1 base; bases with no gene match: 6. CDR1 and CDR2 from the germline V gene are LGHNA and YNFKEQ. CDR3 length equals 16 residues. TCRdb's copy holds only in-frame clones and misses some; the assay was immunoSEQ multiplex PCR. The sample has 200,000 to 300,000 clones; under 90% are singletons. The gene calls are TRBV4-2 and TRBJ2-7; 11 bases match TRBD1. This TCR derives from a woman between 40 and 50 years old who had been exposed to COVID-19. The sample comprised PBMCs or T cells enriched from blood (not recorded which). In DNA, the CDR3 is TGTGCCAGCAGCCAAGCCGGGACAGGGGGGTTGTACGAGCAGTACTTC. Its protein is CASSQAGTGGLYEQYF.